Presented here are 15 T cell receptor beta chains from one specimen sequenced in a study of technical replicates of blood from a handful of donors. The method was immunoSEQ multiplex PCR; TCRdb's version includes in-frame clones alone and lacks a portion of them. In the table there are around 60,000 clones, roughly 92% of which are singletons. Material: PBMCs. Receptors originate from a human donor in good health. Some clones in this sample may be carry-over from other donors' samples.

CDR3 nucleotides: TGTGCCAGCAGCGTCCATCCCGGGACAGGGATGAATGAGCAGTTCTTC. This sequence encodes CASSVHPGTGMNEQFF. The J gene is TRBJ2-1, the V gene TRBV7-3; 9 nucleotides match TRBD1. V dropped 5 bases and J dropped 7; count of bases not matched to a gene: 12. Germline V gene lookup returns CDR1 SGHTA and CDR2 FQGTGA. The CDR3 consists of 16 residues.

The chain has TRBV7-7 and TRBJ2-3; D not certain. V lost 5 bases and J lost 5, with 20 bases in between. CDR3 length: 16 amino acids. Germline values: CDR1 SSHAT, CDR2 FNYEAQ (reference sequence). This CDR3 is CASSLSYSSRVDTQYF. CDR3 sequence (DNA): TGTGCCAGCAGCCTCAGCTACAGTTCCCGAGTAGATACGCAGTATTTT.

The chain recombines TRBV5-4 with TRBJ2-7; no clear D. The CDR3 spans 13 residues. The germline V gene has CDR1 SGHNT and CDR2 YYREEE (reference sequence). The V gene lost 7 bases and the J gene lost 6 bases, with 17 bases spanning the gap. The CDR3 sequence is CASALDRYGEQYF. The CDR3 DNA sequence: TGTGCCAGCGCCTTGGACCGGTATGGCGAGCAGTACTTC.

The gene calls are TRBV7-9 and TRBJ1-1; D perhaps matches TRBD1 (5 bases). This CDR3 has 13 amino acids. Germline loops: CDR1 SEHNR, CDR2 FQNEAQ (reference sequence). The V end was cut by 7 bases, the J end by 5 bases, with 14 bases between. The CDR3 bases are TGTGCCAGCACAAAGGGCGGGGGAACTGAAGCTTTCTTT. Translated, it gives CASTKGGGTEAFF.

This chain connects TRBV5-3 to TRBJ2-4; 7 positions agree with TRBD1. TRBV5-3 is identified as an open reading frame with a role that is uncertain. The CDR3 length is 16 residues. The V segment lost 4 bases and the J segment 7 bases; nucleotides outside the gene matches: 14. The CDR3 protein is CARSHLPTGMDNIQYF. The CDR3 DNA sequence: TGTGCCAGAAGCCACCTTCCGACAGGGATGGATAACATTCAGTACTTC.

V and J are TRBV5-1 and TRBJ1-1, with D uncertain. This CDR3 is 15 amino acids long. Per germline, CDR1 SGHRS and CDR2 YFSETQ. The ends were cut back, 0 bases at V and 1 base at J, with 10 bases in the middle. The CDR3: CASSLGVAGNTEAFF. CDR3 DNA sequence: TGCGCCAGCAGCTTGGGTGTGGCTGGGAACACTGAAGCTTTCTTT.

The chain employs TRBV15 and TRBJ1-2, with D perhaps matching TRBD1 (5 bases). V was cut by 0 bases and J by 6 bases, with 20 bases left in between. The CDR3 totals 17 residues. Germline V gene sequence: CDR1 LNHNV, CDR2 YYDKDF (reference sequence). For the CDR3, the DNA is TGTGCCACCAGCAGAGATGCGAGCCTGCCTAAGGGGAATGGCTACACCTTC. Its translation: CATSRDASLPKGNGYTF.

The chain employs TRBV27 and TRBJ2-7; TRBD1 might be the D (6 bases). V was clipped by 6 bases and J by 4 bases, with 16 bases between them. The CDR3 consists of 14 residues. Germline CDR1 is MNHEY and CDR2 is SMNVEV (reference sequence). The CDR3 DNA is TGTGCCAGCAGCTTGCAGGGGATGGGGTACGAGCAGTACTTC. Amino acids: CASSLQGMGYEQYF.

The J gene is TRBJ2-3, the V gene TRBV7-9, with 7 bases identical to TRBD2. V lost 7 bases and J lost 6; bases outside the gene matches: 10. The CDR3 runs to 14 residues. Germline V lookup: CDR1 SEHNR, CDR2 FQNEAQ (reference sequence). The CDR3, as DNA: TGTGCCAGCACATCTCCGGGACTACCGGATACGCAGTATTTT. Translated, it gives CASTSPGLPDTQYF.

This chain joins TRBV5-6 and TRBJ1-3; 8 bases line up with TRBD1. The CDR3 is made up of 17 amino acids. V was clipped by 4 bases and J by 0 bases; unmatched bases: 9. Looked up from germline, CDR1 is SGHDT and CDR2 is YYEEEE. The CDR3 spells CASSIRDRYYSGNTIYF. CDR3 nucleotide sequence: TGTGCCAGCAGCATACGGGACAGGTACTACTCTGGAAACACCATATATTTT.

The CDR3 loop is CASSTGREQYF. CDR3 sequence (DNA): TGTGCCAGCAGTACAGGACGGGAGCAGTACTTC. The V and J genes are TRBV28 and TRBJ2-7, with D tentatively TRBD1 (5 bases). Trimming took off 5 bases at V and 7 bases at J, with 9 bases between the two ends. Germline V gives CDR1 MDHEN, CDR2 SYDVKM. The CDR3 is 11 residues long.

This chain uses TRBV6-5 with TRBJ2-3; D gene uncertain. Trimming left V 6 bases short and J 5 bases short, with 12 bases between. Germline loops: CDR1 MNHEY, CDR2 SVGAGI. The CDR3 spans 13 residues. CDR3 coding DNA: TGTGCCAGCAGCCCTTGGTTCGGAGATACGCAGTATTTT. Residues: CASSPWFGDTQYF.

J is TRBJ2-1 and V is TRBV4-3; weak D call: TRBD2 (6 bases). V lost 0 bases, J lost 9 bases, and 9 bases lay in between. Germline V CDR1 and CDR2: LGHNA, YSLEER. This CDR3 region has 13 residues. In DNA, the CDR3 is TGCGCCAGCAGCCAAGATAGGGGACTTGAGCAGTTCTTC. Its translation: CASSQDRGLEQFF.

The chain links TRBV9 to TRBJ1-2; 7 nucleotides agree with TRBD1. Trimming removed 3 bases from V and 4 bases from J; junction bases left unmatched: 6. Germline V gene lookup returns CDR1 SGDLS and CDR2 YYNGEE. The CDR3 spans 14 residues. Written as DNA, the CDR3 is TGTGCCAGCAGCGCCTCGGGACAGATCTATGGCTACACCTTC. It is translated as CASSASGQIYGYTF.

The chain has TRBV27 and TRBJ1-2, with TRBD1 as a possible D gene (6 bases). Trimming stripped 5 bases from V and 2 bases from J, with 15 bases between. The CDR3 has 15 amino acids. Germline V gene sequence: CDR1 MNHEY, CDR2 SMNVEV (reference sequence). The CDR3: CASSPRQVSNYGYTF. In DNA form, the CDR3 reads TGTGCCAGCAGTCCACGACAGGTCTCCAACTATGGCTACACCTTC.